This T cell receptor beta chain was retrieved from a study of T cells after posttransplantation cyclophosphamide. Sequenced by immunoSEQ multiplex PCR; TCRdb stores in-frame clones only, minus some. Among some 52,000 clones listed, around 83% were seen once. This clone was counted a few times. Its antigen remains unidentified. Study-wide points: Later blood repertoires were often dominated by clones from the donor CD8+ memory compartment. Skin or GI-infiltrating T cells shared few TRB sequences with blood.

V was trimmed by 7 bases and J by 4 bases, leaving 10 bases between them. The germline V gene encodes CDR1 SNHLY and CDR2 FYNNEI. The CDR3 has 13 residues. The V gene is TRBV2, the J gene TRBJ1-4; tentative D call: TRBD1 (5 bases). The sample taken for sequencing was PBMCs. This clonotype was sampled from a man younger than 45 with a blood cancer, CMV-positive, and with a related stem cell donor. The chain's CDR3 is CASITGYNEKLFF. The CDR3 nucleotides are TGTGCCAGCATCACAGGATATAATGAAAAACTGTTTTTT.